This T cell receptor beta chain was retrieved from a study of blood T cell repertoires in COVID-19. Overall study: Acute and convalescent COVID-19 samples came from the United States, Italy and Spain.

Germline CDR1 and CDR2: SGHKS and YYEKEE (reference sequence). V was trimmed by 0 bases and J by 5 bases, leaving 13 bases between them. This CDR3 has 15 amino acids. Clones were sequenced by immunoSEQ multiplex PCR, and TCRdb holds only the in-frame ones, with some missing. The profile covers about 130,000 clones, with about 79% appearing a single time and approximately 2.9% taken by the ten largest. Sequenced: peripheral blood. The chain recombines TRBV5-5 with TRBJ2-3, with D maybe TRBD1 (5 bases). The TCR was taken from a woman of 80 years or more with acute or convalescent COVID-19. The CDR3 spells CASSLGTSALDTQYF. As DNA, the CDR3 is TGTGCCAGCAGCTTGGGGACAAGTGCTTTAGATACGCAGTATTTT.